These 28 T cell receptor beta chains originate from one sample sequenced in a study of technical replicates of blood from four donors. Assay used: immunoSEQ multiplex PCR; TCRdb lists only in-frame clones, some missing. Of 70,000 to 95,000 clones listed, 90% to 95% are singletons. The sequencing input was T cells isolated from PBMCs. The receptors derive from a human donor in good health.

The rearrangement links TRBV19 to TRBJ1-2; no clear D. CDR1 and CDR2 from the germline V gene are LNHDA and SQIVND (reference sequence). Deletions cut 6 bases from V and 3 bases from J, with 17 bases between. The CDR3 contains 15 residues. This CDR3 reads CASSPSSFSYYGYTF. The DNA of the CDR3 is TGTGCCAGTAGCCCTTCGAGTTTCTCCTACTATGGCTACACCTTC.

This chain uses TRBV6-6 with TRBJ2-1; 12 bases fit TRBD1. There are 16 residues in the CDR3. The germline V gene encodes CDR1 MNHNY and CDR2 SVGAGI (reference sequence). V lost 6 bases and J lost 2; bases outside the gene matches: 5. CDR3 amino acids: CASRPGTGGTYNEQFF. The CDR3, as DNA: TGTGCCAGCAGGCCCGGGACAGGGGGCACCTACAATGAGCAGTTCTTC.

This clone was seen once. The chain combines TRBV7-8 with TRBJ1-6, with D maybe TRBD1 (5 bases). The CDR3 loop spans 17 amino acids. With 4 bases removed from V and 0 bases from J, the gap between germline ends came to 13 bases. CDR1 and CDR2 (germline): SGHVS, FQNEAQ. CDR3 nucleotides: TGTGCCAGCAGCTCTTCAGGGTTAAGCTCCTATAATTCACCCCTCCACTTT. Its protein is CASSSSGLSSYNSPLHF.

V is TRBV5-4 and J is TRBJ2-1; TRBD1 agrees at 7 bases. CDR1 is SGHNT and CDR2 is YYREEE in the germline V gene (reference sequence). The CDR3 has 15 residues. Germline trimming cut 4 bases from V and 6 bases from J; bases unmatched to any gene: 10. This CDR3 reads CASSPKGQLPNEQFF. For the CDR3, the DNA is TGTGCCAGCAGCCCAAAGGGACAGCTCCCCAATGAGCAGTTCTTC.

The chain has TRBV5-1 and TRBJ2-1; D possibly corresponds to TRBD1 (6 bases). The CDR3 covers 15 residues. Germline CDR1 is SGHRS and CDR2 is YFSETQ. V was shortened by 2 bases and J by 4 bases, with 13 bases between the two germline ends. CDR3: CASSFTDRLYNEQFF. The DNA for the CDR3 is TGCGCCAGCAGCTTCACCGACAGGCTATACAATGAGCAGTTCTTC.

In this sample, this clone turned up once. The V call is TRBV2, the J call TRBJ2-5; the D gene is possibly TRBD2 (7 bases). This CDR3 has 14 amino acids. Germline V gene sequence: CDR1 SNHLY, CDR2 FYNNEI. V lost 10 bases and J 4 bases, leaving 19 bases between the germline ends. DNA of the CDR3: TGTGCCAACTCGGCGGGGGCCGGAGGAGAGACCCAGTACTTC. Protein: CANSAGAGGETQYF.

The chain joins TRBV5-4 to TRBJ1-4; tentative D call: TRBD1 (5 bases). Germline CDR1 and CDR2: SGHNT and YYREEE (reference sequence). V lost 4 bases to trimming and J lost 5 bases, with 12 bases between them. The CDR3 runs to 14 residues. DNA of the CDR3: TGTGCCAGCAGCCGGGACTTAGGGAATGAAAAACTGTTTTTT. Its translation is CASSRDLGNEKLFF.

This clone appeared a single time. The V call is TRBV6-5, the J call TRBJ2-7; 8 bases fit TRBD2. There are 14 residues in the CDR3. Looked up from germline, CDR1 is MNHEY and CDR2 is SVGAGI. V shed 5 bases and J 6 bases; nucleotides not matched to a gene: 9. The CDR3 here is CASSERRGGIEQYF. The CDR3 region has the DNA TGTGCCAGCAGTGAAAGACGGGGGGGCATCGAGCAGTACTTC.

This clone was found a few times. CDR3 coding DNA: TGTGCCAGCAGCCAAGCTCGACACCAGAACACTGAAGCTTTCTTT. Translation gives CASSQARHQNTEAFF. The V gene is TRBV14, the J gene TRBJ1-1, with D uncertain. The CDR3 extends over 15 amino acids. CDR1 SGHDN and CDR2 FVKESK come from the germline V gene. V gave up 1 base and J gave up 1 base, with 10 bases separating them.

The rearrangement links TRBV30 to TRBJ1-1, with D possibly matching TRBD1 (6 bases). The ends were cut back, 5 bases at V and 6 bases at J, with 16 bases in the middle. The germline gives CDR1 GTSNPN, CDR2 SVGIG (reference sequence). This CDR3 contains 13 residues. CDR3 sequence: CAWERGGGAEAFF. CDR3 nucleotides: TGTGCCTGGGAAAGGGGGGGAGGGGCTGAAGCTTTCTTT.

The chain links TRBV5-1 to TRBJ2-3; TRBD2 might be the D (5 bases). Germline V CDR1 and CDR2: SGHRS, YFSETQ. This CDR3 has 14 residues. Trimming left V 8 bases short and J 3 bases short, with 16 bases between. The DNA of the CDR3 is TGCGCCAGTCGAATGGGTAGCGAGACAGATACGCAGTATTTT. Amino acid sequence: CASRMGSETDTQYF.

V usage is TRBV9 and J usage is TRBJ2-2; D perhaps matches TRBD1 (5 bases). Germline V gene data show CDR1 as SGDLS and CDR2 as YYNGEE. Trimming took off 0 bases at V and 0 bases at J, with 6 bases between the two ends. The CDR3 runs to 15 residues. DNA for the CDR3: TGTGCCAGCAGCGTAGCGACAGCGAACACCGGGGAGCTGTTTTTT. This encodes CASSVATANTGELFF.

The chain employs TRBV5-4 and TRBJ2-6; D not certain. V was trimmed by 0 bases and J by 2 bases, leaving 6 bases between them. The CDR3 loop spans 15 amino acids. In germline, CDR1 is SGHNT, CDR2 YYREEE (reference sequence). CDR3 sequence (DNA): TGTGCCAGCAGCTTGGGGGCAGCTGGGGCCAACGTCCTGACTTTC. Its protein is CASSLGAAGANVLTF. The full variable domain, with the rest looked up from reference TRBV5-4 and TRBJ2-6, is ETGVTQSPTHLIKTRGQQVTLRCSSQSGHNTVSWYQQALGQGPQFIFQYYREEENGRGNFPPRFSGLQFPNYSSELNVNALELDDSALYLCASSLGAAGANVLTFGAGSRLTVL.

This sequence joins TRBV28 and TRBJ1-1, with D maybe TRBD1 (5 bases). The CDR3 is 12 residues long. Between the trimmed V and J ends, which lost 6 bases and 5 bases, there was a span of 10 bases. CDR1 and CDR2 from the germline V gene are MDHEN and SYDVKM. The CDR3 DNA sequence: TGTGCCAGCAGCTCGCCAGGGACTGAAGCTTTCTTT. As protein: CASSSPGTEAFF.

The DNA for the CDR3 is TGTGCCAGCAGTTTTAGTGTGGTAGCGGGAAACGACTTATCCTACGAGCAGTACTTC. Its protein product is CASSFSVVAGNDLSYEQYF. The rearrangement uses TRBV28 and TRBJ2-7; 8 bases map to TRBD2. The CDR3 spans 19 residues. V shed 3 bases and J 1 base; nucleotides not matched to a gene: 17. Germline loops: CDR1 MDHEN, CDR2 SYDVKM.

This chain links TRBV14 with TRBJ2-1, with TRBD1 as a possible D gene (6 bases). V was pared by 0 bases and J by 4 bases, with 10 bases between. The CDR3 has 15 amino acids. Germline CDR1 and CDR2: SGHDN and FVKESK. CDR3 coding DNA: TGTGCCAGCAGCCAAGAGCCCGGACAGTACAATGAGCAGTTCTTC. It codes for CASSQEPGQYNEQFF.

This clone was seen a single time. V is TRBV18 and J is TRBJ1-2; TRBD1 might be the D (5 bases). Germline-derived CDR1 and CDR2 are KGHSH and LQKENI. Trimming removed 5 bases at V and 1 base at J, with 11 bases between. The CDR3 totals 14 residues. CDR3 protein: CASSDGRGNYGYTF. The CDR3 DNA sequence: TGTGCCAGCTCAGACGGGAGGGGTAACTATGGCTACACCTTC.

The rearrangement joins TRBV5-8 to TRBJ1-5, with D possibly being TRBD1 (5 bases). Germline V lookup: CDR1 SGHTS, CDR2 YDEGEE. CDR3 length: 18 residues. V was clipped by 0 bases and J by 7 bases, with 23 bases between them. The CDR3 is CASSLDGREVYAKQPQHF. The CDR3 DNA reads TGTGCCAGCAGCTTGGACGGCAGGGAGGTTTACGCGAAACAGCCCCAGCATTTT.

The rearrangement links TRBV28 to TRBJ1-1; possibly TRBD1 for D (6 bases). This CDR3 comprises 14 residues. V lost 6 bases and J lost 7, with 18 bases in between. Germline assignment: CDR1 MDHEN and CDR2 SYDVKM. CDR3 nucleotide sequence: TGTGCCAGCAGGAGGGGGGGGCAAGGGGGTGAAGCTTTCTTT. Translated: CASRRGGQGGEAFF.

The rearrangement uses TRBV5-1 and TRBJ1-5; D gene uncertain. Germline V CDR1 and CDR2: SGHRS, YFSETQ. The CDR3 spans 14 residues. V was shortened by 5 bases and J by 1 base, with 10 bases between the two germline ends. The CDR3 DNA sequence: TGCGCCAGCAGTTCGGGAGGGAGCAATCAGCCCCAGCATTTT. It specifies CASSSGGSNQPQHF.

The genes are TRBV5-4 and TRBJ2-1; 10 bases align to TRBD1. J was trimmed by 3 bases and V by 5 bases; bases with no gene match: 2. Germline CDR1 SGHNT, CDR2 YYREEE (reference sequence). This CDR3 spans 14 amino acids. The CDR3 reads CASRGQGNYNEQFF. In DNA form, the CDR3 reads TGTGCCAGCAGGGGACAGGGGAACTACAATGAGCAGTTCTTC. Filled out from reference TRBV5-4 and TRBJ2-1, the complete variable domain reads ETGVTQSPTHLIKTRGQQVTLRCSSQSGHNTVSWYQQALGQGPQFIFQYYREEENGRGNFPPRFSGLQFPNYSSELNVNALELDDSALYLCASRGQGNYNEQFFGPGTRLTVL.

The V call is TRBV5-1, the J call TRBJ2-7; 7 positions agree with TRBD1. V was clipped by 5 bases and J by 0 bases; unmatched bases: 8. This CDR3 has 15 amino acids. The germline V gene has CDR1 SGHRS and CDR2 YFSETQ. The CDR3 is CASRPRDRPSYEQYF. CDR3 bases: TGCGCCAGCAGACCCCGGGACAGACCCTCCTACGAGCAGTACTTC.

The V gene is TRBV6-1, the J gene TRBJ1-6; no clear D. Germline V gene data show CDR1 as MNHNS and CDR2 as SASEGT. The CDR3 length is 16 residues. V dropped 3 bases and J dropped 0 bases, with 9 bases sitting between them. The CDR3: CASSDTKSSYNSPLHF. CDR3 coding DNA: TGTGCCAGCAGTGATACGAAGAGCTCCTATAATTCACCCCTCCACTTT.

J is TRBJ1-1 and V is TRBV7-2; unclear D gene. Germline CDR1 and CDR2: SGHTA and FQGNSA. CDR3 length equals 14 residues. The germline V and J ends were trimmed by 7 bases and 2 bases, with 14 bases remaining between them. The CDR3: CASTSTRANTEAFF. The CDR3 DNA reads as TGTGCCAGCACCTCGACTAGAGCTAACACTGAAGCTTTCTTT.

The rearrangement links TRBV4-1 to TRBJ2-3, with D possibly matching TRBD2 (6 bases). This CDR3 is built from 15 residues. V lost 4 bases and J 7 bases, leaving 18 bases between the germline ends. Germline V gene sequence: CDR1 MGHRA, CDR2 YSYEKL. The CDR3 bases are TGCGCCAGCAGCCGGGACTTTAGCAGACCGAATACGCAGTATTTT. It yields the protein CASSRDFSRPNTQYF.

Here the CDR3 DNA reads TGTGCCAGCAGTGGGGGGCAGATCTATGGCTACACCTTC. Its translation: CASSGGQIYGYTF. The chain recombines TRBV2 with TRBJ1-2; possible D gene TRBD1, 6 bases. V gave up 4 bases and J gave up 4 bases, with 10 bases separating them. This CDR3 region has 13 residues. Germline V CDR1 and CDR2: SNHLY, FYNNEI.

This chain joins TRBV28 and TRBJ1-2, with D possibly being TRBD1 (5 bases). This CDR3 is built from 14 residues. Trimming shortened V by 4 bases and J by 2 bases, and 11 bases separated the two germline ends. CDR1 and CDR2 (germline): MDHEN, SYDVKM. The CDR3 loop is CASSSGQGNYGYTF. The DNA of the CDR3 is TGTGCCAGCAGTTCTGGTCAGGGCAACTATGGCTACACCTTC.

The chain links TRBV7-8 to TRBJ2-7; 7 nucleotides agree with TRBD1. V shed 2 bases and J 1 base; nucleotides not matched to a gene: 11. Germline CDR1 SGHVS, CDR2 FQNEAQ. The CDR3 loop spans 17 amino acids. CDR3 nucleotides: TGTGCCAGCAGCTTAACAAAGACAGGGCGAGATTCCTACGAGCAGTACTTC. It is translated as CASSLTKTGRDSYEQYF.